Presented here are 14 T cell receptor beta chains from one specimen sequenced in a study of CD8 T cells in Susac syndrome. An input of roughly 0.45 to 1 ug of RNA was subjected to reverse transcription using random hexamers. TCRdb recomputed calls from the immunoSEQ multiplex PCR reads with MiXCR, one row per CDR3 protein. Among about 300,000 distinct CDR3 sequences listed, around nine tenths were seen once. The sample comprised CD8+ T cells from PBMCs. These receptors all come from a human donor with multiple sclerosis.

The rearrangement links TRBV7-9 to TRBJ2-2; weak D call: TRBD2 (5 bases). Trimming pared 1 base from V and 0 bases from J, leaving 15 bases between. In germline, CDR1 is SEHNR, CDR2 FQNEAQ (reference sequence). The CDR3 extends over 18 amino acids. The CDR3 is CASSLDLASLANTGELFF. The CDR3 DNA follows: TGTGCCAGCAGCTTAGACTTAGCGTCCTTAGCGAACACCGGGGAGCTGTTTTTT.

This chain connects TRBV6-4 to TRBJ2-1; D is perhaps TRBD1 (6 bases). From germline, CDR1 is MRHNA and CDR2 SNTAGT. This CDR3 region has 13 residues. Trimming took 5 bases from V and 5 from J, leaving 10 bases between them. Here the CDR3 DNA reads TGTGCCAGCAGTACGACAGGTAACAATGAGCAGTTCTTC. The encoded protein is CASSTTGNNEQFF.

The V and J genes are TRBV7-2 and TRBJ1-2; the D gene is possibly TRBD1 (5 bases). V was trimmed by 0 bases and J by 4 bases, leaving 9 bases between them. The CDR3 consists of 14 residues. Germline-derived CDR1 and CDR2 are SGHTA and FQGNSA. This CDR3 reads CASSLAGTVYGYTF. The DNA of the CDR3 is TGTGCCAGCAGCTTAGCCGGGACGGTCTATGGCTACACCTTC.

This clonotype was recorded once. J is TRBJ2-7 and V is TRBV4-3, with 7 bases fitting TRBD2. This CDR3 has 15 residues. J lost 3 bases, V lost 1 base, and 6 bases had no gene match. Germline V gives CDR1 LGHNA, CDR2 YSLEER. The CDR3 loop reads CASSQVSSSGYEQYF. In DNA, the CDR3 is TGCGCCAGCAGCCAAGTCTCCTCTAGCGGCTACGAGCAGTACTTC.

V usage is TRBV10-3 and J usage is TRBJ2-1; TRBD2 might be the D (5 bases). The CDR3 is 19 amino acids. The V gene lost 2 bases and the J gene lost 8 bases, with 28 bases spanning the gap. Germline CDR1 ENHRY, CDR2 SYGVKD. CDR3 in amino acids: CAISETIVEGWAYGDEQFF. CDR3 in DNA: TGTGCCATCAGTGAGACGATTGTCGAGGGTTGGGCTTACGGGGATGAGCAGTTCTTC.

This rearrangement joins TRBV3-1 to TRBJ1-1; TRBD1 agrees at 9 bases. After removal of 7 bases from V and 4 bases from J, the junction contained 10 bases not matched to a gene. The CDR3 has 15 residues. Germline lookup yields CDR1 LGHDT and CDR2 YNNKEL (reference sequence). The CDR3 reads CASTPRGTGSTEAFF. The CDR3, as DNA: TGTGCCAGCACCCCGAGGGGGACAGGGAGCACTGAAGCTTTCTTT.

CDR3 bases: TGCAGTGATACTCGGTCATTCTTT. Protein sequence: CSDTRSFF. The chain employs TRBV20-1 and TRBJ1-1, with D hard to call. Deletions cut 7 bases from V and 14 bases from J, with 11 bases between. This CDR3 spans 8 amino acids. Germline V CDR1 and CDR2: DFQATT, SNEGSKA (reference sequence).

The chain uses TRBV3-1 and TRBJ2-1; 8 nucleotides align to TRBD2. The ends lost 0 bases at V and 8 bases at J; junction bases unmatched: 9. Germline CDR1 and CDR2: LGHDT and YNNKEL (reference sequence). This CDR3 region has 16 residues. CDR3 sequence (DNA): TGTGCCAGCAGCCAAGAGGTAGCGGGATTTGTGGATGAGCAGTTCTTC. This gives the protein CASSQEVAGFVDEQFF.

The chain recombines TRBV7-9 with TRBJ1-6, with D perhaps TRBD1 (6 bases). CDR3 length equals 15 residues. CDR1 SEHNR and CDR2 FQNEAQ come from the germline V gene (reference sequence). V lost 5 bases and J 7 bases, leaving 15 bases between the germline ends. The CDR3 loop reads CASSPQDRTNSPLHF. CDR3 DNA sequence: TGTGCCAGCAGCCCTCAGGACAGAACCAATTCACCCCTCCACTTT.

This chain joins TRBV12-3 or TRBV12-4 and TRBJ2-4, with 8 nucleotides matching TRBD1. After removal of 5 bases from V and 7 bases from J, the junction contained 10 bases not matched to a gene. The CDR3 has 15 residues. CDR3 sequence: CASSPPGTGTNIQYF. The CDR3 DNA follows: TGTGCCAGCAGTCCCCCCGGGACAGGTACGAACATTCAGTACTTC.

This clonotype showed up just a few times. The rearrangement joins TRBV6-5 to TRBJ2-5, with TRBD2 as a possible D gene (6 bases). With 3 bases removed from V and 0 bases from J, the gap between germline ends came to 20 bases. Germline CDR1 MNHEY, CDR2 SVGAGI. This CDR3 region has 18 residues. CDR3: CASSYPRGVAPNQETQYF. The CDR3 DNA follows: TGTGCCAGCAGTTATCCCCGCGGGGTAGCCCCGAACCAAGAGACCCAGTACTTC.

This clonotype was detected once. The V gene is TRBV4-3, the J gene TRBJ2-3; TRBD2 agrees at 11 bases. Germline values: CDR1 LGHNA, CDR2 YSLEER. V shed 0 bases and J 9 bases; nucleotides not matched to a gene: 8. The CDR3 is 16 amino acids. CDR3 sequence (DNA): TGCGCCAGCAGCCAAGATCGGATGACTAGCGGGGAGACGCAGTATTTT. It codes for CASSQDRMTSGETQYF.

The gene calls are TRBV30 and TRBJ1-1, with unresolved D. CDR3 length: 11 residues. The V end lost 2 bases, the J end lost 7 bases, and 8 bases lay between the germline ends. CDR1 GTSNPN and CDR2 SVGIG come from the germline V gene (reference sequence). The CDR3 spells CAWSPSDEAFF. CDR3 in DNA: TGTGCCTGGAGTCCGTCAGATGAAGCTTTCTTT.

This sequence joins TRBV6-2 or TRBV6-3 and TRBJ1-1; TRBD1 aligns across 8 bases. Germline CDR1 and CDR2: MNHEY and SVGEGT. V shed 6 bases and J 6 bases; nucleotides not matched to a gene: 6. The CDR3 length is 13 residues. CDR3 in amino acids: CASRYRGGPEAFF. The CDR3 DNA follows: TGTGCCAGCAGGTACAGGGGGGGACCTGAAGCTTTCTTT.